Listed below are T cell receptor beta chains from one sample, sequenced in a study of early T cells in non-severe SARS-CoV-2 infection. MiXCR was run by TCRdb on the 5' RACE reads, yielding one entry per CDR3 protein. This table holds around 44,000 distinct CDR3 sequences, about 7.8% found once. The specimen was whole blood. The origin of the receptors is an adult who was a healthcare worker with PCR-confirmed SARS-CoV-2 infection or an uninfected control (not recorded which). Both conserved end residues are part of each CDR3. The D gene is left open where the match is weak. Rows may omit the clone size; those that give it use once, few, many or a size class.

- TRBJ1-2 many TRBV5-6 TGTGCCAGCAGCTTGGGGGCAGGTGGAGACTATGGCTACACCTTC CASSLGAGGDYGYTF
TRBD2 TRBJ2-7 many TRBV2 TGTGCCAGCAGCGAGGGACTAGACGACGAGCAGTACTTC CASSEGLDDEQYF
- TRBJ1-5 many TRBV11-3 TGTGCCAGCAGCCCCCGCGGGCAAGGAAAAAGCAATCAGCCCCAGCATTTT CASSPRGQGKSNQPQHF
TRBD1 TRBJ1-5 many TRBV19 TGTGCCAGCATACGCCAGGGGGGTTCCTACAATCAGCCCCAGCATTTT CASIRQGGSYNQPQHF
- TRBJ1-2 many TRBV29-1 TGCAGCGTTGATCGAAAGTTAACCTATGGCTACACCTTC CSVDRKLTYGYTF
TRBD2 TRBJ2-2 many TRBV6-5 TGTGCCAGCAGGGCCGGGACTAGCGTGTTCCGGGAGCTGTTTTTT CASRAGTSVFRELFF
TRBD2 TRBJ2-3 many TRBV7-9 TGTGCCAGCAGCCCGACTAGCCGAGATACGCAGTATTTT CASSPTSRDTQYF
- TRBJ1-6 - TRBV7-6 TGTGCCAGCAGCTTGATTGGGGTAGGGAATTCACCCCTCCACTTT CASSLIGVGNSPLHF
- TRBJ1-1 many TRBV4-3 TGCGCCAGCACCGTGGAGGCAGCCATCAGAGGAACTGAAGCTTTCTTT CASTVEAAIRGTEAFF
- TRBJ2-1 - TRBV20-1 TGCAGTGCTAGAGATCCGGGTGGCAGGGGGGCCTACAATGAGCAGTTCTTC CSARDPGGRGAYNEQFF
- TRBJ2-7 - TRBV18 TGTGCCAGCTCACCACCCGAGGTGACAGGTTCCGGGGACGAGCAGTACTTC CASSPPEVTGSGDEQYF
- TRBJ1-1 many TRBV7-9 TGTGCCACTAACAGGGTTGCTGAAGCTTTCTTT CATNRVAEAFF
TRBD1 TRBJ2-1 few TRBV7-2 TGTGCCAGCAACGGTGGGACAGTAGCAACCAGCTCCTACAATGAGCAGTTCTTC CASNGGTVATSSYNEQFF
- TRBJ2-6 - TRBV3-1 TGTGCCAGCAGCCAACAACAGATGGCTGGGGCCAACGTCCTGACTTTC CASSQQQMAGANVLTF
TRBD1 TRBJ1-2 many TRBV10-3 TGTGCCATCAGTGAGTCTCAGGGGGACGGCTACACCTTC CAISESQGDGYTF
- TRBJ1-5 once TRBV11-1 TGTGCCAGCAGCGGGGACGGGGATCAGCCCCAGCATTTT CASSGDGDQPQHF
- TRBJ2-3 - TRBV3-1 TGTGCCAGCAGCCGTGCCGTGACGACAGATACGCAGTATTTT CASSRAVTTDTQYF
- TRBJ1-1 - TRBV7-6 TGTGCCAGCAGCTTAGCGCCGAGGTCCACTGAAGCTTTCTTT CASSLAPRSTEAFF
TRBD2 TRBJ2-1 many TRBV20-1 TGCAGTGCTACAGTAGCGGGGGCCTCTTCGGATGAGCAGTTCTTC CSATVAGASSDEQFF
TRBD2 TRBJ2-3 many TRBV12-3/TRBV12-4 TGTGCCAGCAGTACCGGGACTAGCGGGGGGGATACGCAGTATTTT CASSTGTSGGDTQYF
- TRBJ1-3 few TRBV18 TGTGCCAGCTCACAAGGGCCAGAAGGAAACACCATATATTTT CASSQGPEGNTIYF
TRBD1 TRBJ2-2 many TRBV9 TGTGCCAGCAGCGTGCAACAGGGGGCAAGGAGTACCGGGGAGCTGTTTTTT CASSVQQGARSTGELFF
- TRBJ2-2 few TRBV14 TGTGCCAGCAGCCGACAGGTTAACACCGGGGAGCTGTTTTTT CASSRQVNTGELFF
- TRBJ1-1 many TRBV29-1 TGCAGCGTTGAAGATACCGGGGGCGCAAAGACTGAAGCTTTCTTT CSVEDTGGAKTEAFF
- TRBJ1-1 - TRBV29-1 TGCAGCGTTGCATGGTGCCAACAGGGCGGGACTGAAGCTTTCTTT CSVAWCQQGGTEAFF
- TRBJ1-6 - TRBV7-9 TGTGCCAGCAGCGACGGACAGACGACATATAATTCACCCCTCCACTTT CASSDGQTTYNSPLHF
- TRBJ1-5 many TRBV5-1 TGCGCCAGCAGCTTGTCGGGGAGCAATCAGCCCCAGCATTTT CASSLSGSNQPQHF
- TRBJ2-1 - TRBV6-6 TGTGCCAGCAGGCAGGGAACCCCCAATGAGCAGTTCTTC CASRQGTPNEQFF
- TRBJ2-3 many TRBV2 TGTGCCAGCAGTATTTCCCCAGATACGCAGTATTTT CASSISPDTQYF
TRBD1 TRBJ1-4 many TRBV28 TGTGCCAGCAGTTTCCCCACTACCACGGGACAGGGGGCGGGTATCCCCGAAAAACTGTTTTTT CASSFPTTTGQGAGIPEKLFF
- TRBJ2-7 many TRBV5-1 TGCGCCAGTAACCGGGACGGACCCTACGAGCAGTACTTC CASNRDGPYEQYF
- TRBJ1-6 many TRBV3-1 TGTGCCAGCAGGGCCGGGAGGAATTCACCCCTCCACTTT CASRAGRNSPLHF
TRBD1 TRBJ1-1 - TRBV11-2 TGTGCCAGCAGCTTAAGGACAGGTCGTGACCAGAACACTGAAGCTTTCTTT CASSLRTGRDQNTEAFF
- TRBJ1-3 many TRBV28 TGTGCCAGCAGTTGGCGAAGGAACACCATATATTTT CASSWRRNTIYF
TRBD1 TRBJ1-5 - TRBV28 TGTGCCAGCAGTTTGACAGGGGCGTTCAATCAGCCCCAGCATTTT CASSLTGAFNQPQHF
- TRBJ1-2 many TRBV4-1 TGCGCCAGCAGCCAAGGAACAGGCTACACCTTC CASSQGTGYTF
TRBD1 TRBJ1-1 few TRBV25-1 TGTGCCAGCAGTACGGCGGGACAGGTTGTTCCTGAAGCTTTCTTT CASSTAGQVVPEAFF
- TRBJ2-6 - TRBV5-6 TGTGCCAGCAGGAGGATGGGGGCTGGGGCCAACGTCCTGACTTTC CASRRMGAGANVLTF
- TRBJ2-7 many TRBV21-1 TGTGCCAGCAGCAAAGAATGTAGGACAGGGGATACCTACGAGCAGTACTTC CASSKECRTGDTYEQYF
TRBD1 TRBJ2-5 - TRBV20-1 TGCAGTGCCTTCCTACCGGGACAGGCGGGAGAGACCCAGTACTTC CSAFLPGQAGETQYF
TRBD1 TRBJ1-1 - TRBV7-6 TGTGCCAGCAGCCCCAGGGGGCGAAAGGGAACTGAAGCTTTCTTT CASSPRGRKGTEAFF
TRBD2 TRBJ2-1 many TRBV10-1 TGCGCCAGCAGTGACCCGACTAGCGATGAGCAGTTCTTC CASSDPTSDEQFF